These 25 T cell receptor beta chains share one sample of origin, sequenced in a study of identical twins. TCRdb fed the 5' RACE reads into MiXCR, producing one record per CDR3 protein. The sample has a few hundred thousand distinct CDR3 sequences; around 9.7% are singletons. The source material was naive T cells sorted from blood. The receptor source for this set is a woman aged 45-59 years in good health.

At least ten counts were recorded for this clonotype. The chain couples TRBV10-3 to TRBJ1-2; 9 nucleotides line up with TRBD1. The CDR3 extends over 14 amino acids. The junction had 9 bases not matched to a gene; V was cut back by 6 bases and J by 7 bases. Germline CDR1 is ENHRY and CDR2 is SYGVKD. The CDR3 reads CAIRRDRESSGYTF. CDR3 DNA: TGTGCCATCAGGCGGGACAGGGAATCGAGTGGCTACACCTTC.

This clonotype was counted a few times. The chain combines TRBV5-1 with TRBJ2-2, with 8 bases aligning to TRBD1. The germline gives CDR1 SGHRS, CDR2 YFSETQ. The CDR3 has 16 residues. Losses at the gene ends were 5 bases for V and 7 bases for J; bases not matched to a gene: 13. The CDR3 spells CASSYNIQGAGGELFF. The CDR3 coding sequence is TGCGCCAGCAGTTACAATATTCAGGGGGCCGGCGGGGAGCTGTTTTTT.

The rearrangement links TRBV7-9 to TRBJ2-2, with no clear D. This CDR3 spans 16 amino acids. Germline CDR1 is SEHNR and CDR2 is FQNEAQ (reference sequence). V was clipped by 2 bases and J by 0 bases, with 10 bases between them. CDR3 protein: CASSLSGESNTGELFF. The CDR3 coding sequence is TGTGCCAGCAGCTTATCCGGAGAATCGAACACCGGGGAGCTGTTTTTT.

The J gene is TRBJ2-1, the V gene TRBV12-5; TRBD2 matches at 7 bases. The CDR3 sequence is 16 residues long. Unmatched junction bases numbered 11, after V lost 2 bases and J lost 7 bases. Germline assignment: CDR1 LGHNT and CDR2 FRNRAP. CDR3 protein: CASGLTLGTNPNEQFF. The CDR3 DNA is TGTGCTAGTGGTTTGACTCTAGGGACTAACCCTAATGAGCAGTTCTTC.

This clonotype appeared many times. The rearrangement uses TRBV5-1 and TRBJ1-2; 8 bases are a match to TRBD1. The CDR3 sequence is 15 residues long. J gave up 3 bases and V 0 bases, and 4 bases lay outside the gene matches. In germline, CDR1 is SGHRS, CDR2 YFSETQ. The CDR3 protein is CASSLVQGADYGYTF. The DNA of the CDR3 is TGCGCCAGCAGCTTGGTTCAGGGGGCAGACTATGGCTACACCTTC. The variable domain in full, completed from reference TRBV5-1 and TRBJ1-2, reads KAGVTQTPRYLIKTRGQQVTLSCSPISGHRSVSWYQQTPGQGLQFLFEYFSETQRNKGNFPGRFSGRQFSNSRSEMNVSTLELGDSALYLCASSLVQGADYGYTFGSGTRLTVV.

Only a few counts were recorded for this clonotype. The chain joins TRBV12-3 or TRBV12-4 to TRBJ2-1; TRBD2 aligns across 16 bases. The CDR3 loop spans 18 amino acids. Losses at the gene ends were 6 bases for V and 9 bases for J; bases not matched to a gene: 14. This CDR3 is CASSRGLAGGPNLVEQFF. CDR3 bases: TGTGCCAGCAGCCGGGGACTAGCGGGAGGGCCTAACTTGGTTGAGCAGTTCTTC.

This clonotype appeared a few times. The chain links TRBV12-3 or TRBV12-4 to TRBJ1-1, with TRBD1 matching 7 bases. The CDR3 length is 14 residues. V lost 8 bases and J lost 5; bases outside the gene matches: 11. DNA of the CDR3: TGTGCCAGCGAGACAGGGCTTGGGGGGACTGAAGCTTTCTTT. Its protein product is CASETGLGGTEAFF.

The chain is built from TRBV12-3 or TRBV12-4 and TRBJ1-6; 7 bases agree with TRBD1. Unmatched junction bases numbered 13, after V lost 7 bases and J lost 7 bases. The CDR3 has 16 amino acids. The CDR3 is CASKPQGGLSNSPLHF. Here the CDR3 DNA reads TGTGCCAGCAAACCTCAGGGGGGACTGAGCAATTCACCCCTCCACTTT.

The CDR3 region is CASSETLTSYYGYTF. The CDR3 nucleotides are TGCGCCAGCAGTGAGACCTTGACAAGCTACTATGGCTACACCTTC. This sequence joins TRBV10-2 and TRBJ1-2; no definite D call. CDR1 and CDR2 from the germline V gene are WSHSY and SAAADI. The CDR3 contains 15 residues. V was cut by 2 bases and J by 3 bases, with 13 bases left in between.

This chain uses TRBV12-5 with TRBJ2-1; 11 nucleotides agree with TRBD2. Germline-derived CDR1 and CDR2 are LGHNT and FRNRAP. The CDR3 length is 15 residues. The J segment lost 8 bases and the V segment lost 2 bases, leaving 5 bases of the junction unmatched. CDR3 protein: CASGLPGLAGDEQFF. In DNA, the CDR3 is TGTGCTAGTGGTTTGCCTGGACTAGCGGGCGATGAGCAGTTCTTC.

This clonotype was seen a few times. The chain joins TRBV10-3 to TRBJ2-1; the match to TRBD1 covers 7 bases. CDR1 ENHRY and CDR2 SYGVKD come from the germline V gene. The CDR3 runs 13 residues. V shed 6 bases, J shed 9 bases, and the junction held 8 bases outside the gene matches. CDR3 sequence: CAIRDRRPGEQFF. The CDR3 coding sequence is TGTGCCATCAGGGACAGGCGGCCGGGTGAGCAGTTCTTC.

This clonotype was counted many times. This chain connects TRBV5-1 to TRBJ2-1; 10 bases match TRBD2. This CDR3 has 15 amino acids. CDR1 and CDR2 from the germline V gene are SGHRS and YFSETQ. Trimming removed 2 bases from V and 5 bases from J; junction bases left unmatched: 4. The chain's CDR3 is CASSLGLAGDNEQFF. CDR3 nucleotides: TGCGCCAGCAGCTTAGGGCTAGCGGGAGACAATGAGCAGTTCTTC.

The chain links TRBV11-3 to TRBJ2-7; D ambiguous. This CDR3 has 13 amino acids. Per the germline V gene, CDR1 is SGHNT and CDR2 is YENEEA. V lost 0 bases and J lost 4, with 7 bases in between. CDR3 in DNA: TGTGCCAGCAGCTTAGATGGGGTTTACGAGCAGTACGTC. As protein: CASSLDGVYEQYV.

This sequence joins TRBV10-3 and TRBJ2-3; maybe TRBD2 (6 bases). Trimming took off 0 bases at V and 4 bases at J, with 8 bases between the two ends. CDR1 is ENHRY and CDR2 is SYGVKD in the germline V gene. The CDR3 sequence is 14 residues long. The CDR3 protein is CAISESGGADTQYF. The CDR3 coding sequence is TGTGCCATCAGTGAGTCGGGAGGTGCAGATACGCAGTATTTT.

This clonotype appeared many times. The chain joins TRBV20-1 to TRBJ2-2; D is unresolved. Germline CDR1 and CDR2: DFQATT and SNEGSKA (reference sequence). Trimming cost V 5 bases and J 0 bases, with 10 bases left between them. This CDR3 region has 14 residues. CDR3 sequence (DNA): TGCAGTGCTTCCCCCCCAGCGAACACCGGGGAGCTGTTTTTT. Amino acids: CSASPPANTGELFF.

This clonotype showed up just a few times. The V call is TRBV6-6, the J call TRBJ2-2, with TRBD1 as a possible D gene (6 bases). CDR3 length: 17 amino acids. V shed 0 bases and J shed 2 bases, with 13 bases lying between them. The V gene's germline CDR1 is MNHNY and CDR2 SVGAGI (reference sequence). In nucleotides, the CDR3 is TGTGCCAGCAGTTACTCGGCTAGGGGGTTAAACACCGGGGAGCTGTTTTTT. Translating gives CASSYSARGLNTGELFF.

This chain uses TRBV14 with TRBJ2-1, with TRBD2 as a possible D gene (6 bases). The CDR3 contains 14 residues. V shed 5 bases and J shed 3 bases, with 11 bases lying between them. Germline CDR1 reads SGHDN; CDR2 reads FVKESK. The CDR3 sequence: CASSIPGVYNEQFF. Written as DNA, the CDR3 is TGTGCCAGCAGCATACCGGGGGTCTACAATGAGCAGTTCTTC.

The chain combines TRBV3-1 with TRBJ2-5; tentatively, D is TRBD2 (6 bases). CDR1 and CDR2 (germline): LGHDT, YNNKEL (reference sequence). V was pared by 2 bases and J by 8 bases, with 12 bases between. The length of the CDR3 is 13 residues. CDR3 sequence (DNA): TGTGCCAGCAGCCAAATAGAGGAGGGAACCCAGTACTTC. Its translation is CASSQIEEGTQYF.

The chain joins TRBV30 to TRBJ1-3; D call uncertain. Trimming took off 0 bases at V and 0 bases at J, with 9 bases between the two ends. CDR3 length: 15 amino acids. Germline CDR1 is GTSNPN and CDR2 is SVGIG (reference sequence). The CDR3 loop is CAWSVLGSSGNTIYF. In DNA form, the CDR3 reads TGTGCCTGGAGTGTACTCGGGAGCTCTGGAAACACCATATATTTT.

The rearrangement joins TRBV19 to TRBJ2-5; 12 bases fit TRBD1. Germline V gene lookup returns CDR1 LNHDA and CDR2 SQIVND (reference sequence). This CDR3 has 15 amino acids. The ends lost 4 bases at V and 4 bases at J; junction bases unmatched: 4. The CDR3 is CASSTGTGGGETQYF. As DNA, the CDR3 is TGTGCCAGTAGTACCGGGACAGGGGGCGGAGAGACCCAGTACTTC. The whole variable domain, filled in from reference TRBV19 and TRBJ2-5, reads DGGITQSPKYLFRKEGQNVTLSCEQNLNHDAMYWYRQDPGQGLRLIYYSQIVNDFQKGDIAEGYSVSREKKESFPLTVTSAQKNPTAFYLCASSTGTGGGETQYFGPGTRLLVL.

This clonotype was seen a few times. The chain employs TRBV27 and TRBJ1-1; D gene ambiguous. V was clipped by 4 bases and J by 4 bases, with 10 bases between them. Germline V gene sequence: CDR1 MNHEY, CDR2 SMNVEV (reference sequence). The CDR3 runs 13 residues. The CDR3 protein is CASSSWRGTEAFF. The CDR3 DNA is TGTGCCAGCAGTTCATGGCGAGGCACTGAAGCTTTCTTT.

For the CDR3, the DNA is TGTGCCAGCAGCTTAAGGGTGGGGACAGGGTTCTTCTTT. This translates into CASSLRVGTGFFF. The chain uses TRBV7-9 and TRBJ1-1; 9 bases map to TRBD1. V was pared by 2 bases and J by 14 bases, with 9 bases of the junction left unmatched. CDR3 length: 13 amino acids. Germline V gene data show CDR1 as SEHNR and CDR2 as FQNEAQ (reference sequence).

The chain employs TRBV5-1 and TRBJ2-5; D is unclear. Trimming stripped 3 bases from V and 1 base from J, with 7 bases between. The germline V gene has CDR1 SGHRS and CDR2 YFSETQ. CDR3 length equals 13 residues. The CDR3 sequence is CASSSPGQETQYF. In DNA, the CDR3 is TGCGCCAGCAGCTCCCCCGGCCAAGAGACCCAGTACTTC.

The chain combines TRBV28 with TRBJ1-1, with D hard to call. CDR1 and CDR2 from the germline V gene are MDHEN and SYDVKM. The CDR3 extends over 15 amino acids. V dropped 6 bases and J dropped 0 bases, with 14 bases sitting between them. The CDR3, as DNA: TGTGCCAGCAGCCCTACCTCAGCCTTGAACACTGAAGCTTTCTTT. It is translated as CASSPTSALNTEAFF. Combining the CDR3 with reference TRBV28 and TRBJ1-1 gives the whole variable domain DVKVTQSSRYLVKRTGEKVFLECVQDMDHENMFWYRQDPGLGLRLIYFSYDVKMKEKGDIPEGYSVSREKKERFSLILESASTNQTSMYLCASSPTSALNTEAFFGQGTRLTVV.

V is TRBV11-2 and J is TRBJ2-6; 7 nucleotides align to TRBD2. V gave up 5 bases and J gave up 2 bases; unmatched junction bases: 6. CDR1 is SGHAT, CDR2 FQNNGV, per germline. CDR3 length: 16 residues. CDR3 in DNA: TGTGCCAGCAGCCATCTCCGGGGGGCTGGGGCCAACGTCCTGACTTTC. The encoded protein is CASSHLRGAGANVLTF.